The 27 T cell receptor beta chains below come from one sample, sequenced in a study of cytomegalovirus exposure and HLA in healthy donors. The PCR made use of 60 Vbeta and 13 Jbeta primers. Data came from immunoSEQ multiplex PCR; TCRdb stores just in-frame clones and leaves some out. The table has approximately 280,000 clones, roughly 89% seen once; the top ten hold roughly 4%. The sample comprised PBMCs. Every receptor here comes from a man aged 40-49 years in good health and CMV-seropositive.

The J gene is TRBJ2-7, the V gene TRBV29-1; the D is unclear. Trimming cost V 7 bases and J 4 bases, with 11 bases left between them. CDR1 is SQVTM and CDR2 is ANQGSEA in the germline V gene. The CDR3 spans 11 residues. CDR3 loop: CSAGERYEQYF. The CDR3 region has the DNA TGCAGCGCAGGTGAGAGATACGAGCAGTACTTC.

The chain uses TRBV5-8 and TRBJ2-5, with a possible D match to TRBD1 (6 bases). The J call is uncertain, as TRBJ2-7 better fits the DNA end. Germline values: CDR1 SGHTS, CDR2 YDEGEE. The CDR3 spans 14 residues. This chain's CDR3 is CASSPQGILYEQYF. The CDR3 DNA follows: TGTGCCAGCAGCCCACAGGGTATCCTCTACGAGCAGTACTTC.

The rearrangement links TRBV11-2 to TRBJ2-1; TRBD2 aligns across 10 bases. The trim removed 1 base at V and 8 bases at J, leaving 11 bases unmatched. The CDR3 extends over 17 amino acids. Germline V lookup: CDR1 SGHAT, CDR2 FQNNGV. The CDR3, as DNA: TGTGCCAGCAGCTTAGTAAAAGCACTAGCGGGACTAGATGAGCAGTTCTTC. Encoded protein: CASSLVKALAGLDEQFF.

The chain has TRBV5-4 and TRBJ2-7; 15 bases are a match to TRBD2. J gave up 2 bases and V 3 bases, and 3 bases lay outside the gene matches. The CDR3 has 16 amino acids. Germline V gives CDR1 SGHNT, CDR2 YYREEE (reference sequence). The CDR3 reads CASSSGLAGGPYEQYF. CDR3 DNA sequence: TGTGCCAGCAGCTCGGGACTAGCGGGAGGACCCTACGAGCAGTACTTC. Full variable domain (missing parts from reference TRBV5-4 and TRBJ2-7): ETGVTQSPTHLIKTRGQQVTLRCSSQSGHNTVSWYQQALGQGPQFIFQYYREEENGRGNFPPRFSGLQFPNYSSELNVNALELDDSALYLCASSSGLAGGPYEQYFGPGTRLTVT.

This chain uses TRBV6-5 with TRBJ2-7; the D gene is possibly TRBD1 (7 bases). Germline CDR1 MNHEY, CDR2 SVGAGI. CDR3 size: 14 residues. V lost 6 bases and J lost 7, with 19 bases in between. CDR3 in DNA: TGTGCCAGCAGGGCGGGACAGCGAAAGAGAGAGCAGTACTTC. Translation: CASRAGQRKREQYF.

On this clone: A junction end diverges from the germline sequence, so it may reflect a read error. The chain couples TRBV7-7 to TRBJ2-1; 10 bases agree with TRBD2. Per germline, CDR1 SSHAT and CDR2 FNYEAQ (reference sequence). This CDR3 is 15 amino acids long. The CDR3 bases are TGTGCTAGCAGCGCCACTAGCGGGATTTTCTATGAGCAGTTCTTC. It is translated as CASSATSGIFYEQFF.

The V and J genes are TRBV18 and TRBJ1-4; perhaps TRBD1 as D (6 bases). The CDR3 consists of 18 residues. The V gene lost 3 bases and the J gene lost 1 base, with 18 bases spanning the gap. Germline CDR1 reads KGHSH; CDR2 reads LQKENI. In DNA form, the CDR3 reads TGTGCCAGCTCACCGCCGGCAGGGCGGGGGCAAACTAATGAAAAACTGTTTTTT. Its protein is CASSPPAGRGQTNEKLFF. Complete variable domain (other parts from reference TRBV18 and TRBJ1-4): NAGVMQNPRHLVRRRGQEARLRCSPMKGHSHVYWYRQLPEEGLKFMVYLQKENIIDESGMPKERFSAEFPKEGPSILRIQQVVRGDSAAYFCASSPPAGRGQTNEKLFFGSGTQLSVL.

This sequence joins TRBV2 and TRBJ2-3, with TRBD2 matching over 10 bases. CDR3 size: 18 residues. Germline assignment: CDR1 SNHLY and CDR2 FYNNEI. Unmatched junction bases numbered 11, after V lost 1 base and J lost 4 bases. The CDR3 DNA reads as TGTGCCAGCAGTGAAGGTCGGTGGCTAGCGGGAGTGTCAGATACGCAGTATTTT. It yields the protein CASSEGRWLAGVSDTQYF. Complete variable domain (other parts from reference TRBV2 and TRBJ2-3): EPEVTQTPSHQVTQMGQEVILRCVPISNHLYFYWYRQILGQKVEFLVSFYNNEISEKSEIFDDQFSVERPDGSNFTLKIRSTKLEDSAMYFCASSEGRWLAGVSDTQYFGPGTRLTVL.

The CDR3 is CASSLAQTGRHEQFF. The CDR3 region has the DNA TGTGCCAGCAGCTTAGCCCAGACAGGGCGGCATGAGCAGTTCTTC. The chain uses TRBV7-9 and TRBJ2-1, with 7 bases that match TRBD1. Per the germline V gene, CDR1 is SEHNR and CDR2 is FQNEAQ (reference sequence). V gave up 0 bases and J gave up 8 bases; unmatched junction bases: 7. The CDR3 totals 15 residues.

The J gene is TRBJ2-7, the V gene TRBV13; 7 nucleotides line up with TRBD2. This CDR3 has 14 residues. The germline gives CDR1 PRHDT, CDR2 FYEKMQ (reference sequence). The trim removed 2 bases at V and 3 bases at J, leaving 4 bases unmatched. The CDR3 here is CASSLNRGSYEQYF. The CDR3 DNA is TGTGCCAGCAGCTTAAATCGCGGGAGCTACGAGCAGTACTTC.

V gene TRBV27 combines with J gene TRBJ2-5; D is unresolved. V was cut by 7 bases and J by 0 bases, with 6 bases left in between. The CDR3 runs 12 residues. Germline V CDR1 and CDR2: MNHEY, SMNVEV (reference sequence). CDR3 DNA: TGTGCCAGCACCAGGTACCAAGAGACCCAGTACTTC. Protein product: CASTRYQETQYF.

This clone appeared a single time. V usage is TRBV5-1 and J usage is TRBJ2-1, with TRBD1 matching 7 bases. V dropped 4 bases and J dropped 7; count of bases not matched to a gene: 11. The CDR3 extends over 15 amino acids. Germline-derived CDR1 and CDR2 are SGHRS and YFSETQ. CDR3 amino acids: CASSVPRDSLNEQFF. CDR3 nucleotides: TGCGCCAGCAGCGTACCCCGGGACAGCCTGAATGAGCAGTTCTTC. The complete variable domain, with remaining parts taken from reference TRBV5-1 and TRBJ2-1, reads KAGVTQTPRYLIKTRGQQVTLSCSPISGHRSVSWYQQTPGQGLQFLFEYFSETQRNKGNFPGRFSGRQFSNSRSEMNVSTLELGDSALYLCASSVPRDSLNEQFFGPGTRLTVL.

The chain carries TRBV19 and TRBJ2-7, with D perhaps TRBD2 (5 bases). The germline V gene has CDR1 LNHDA and CDR2 SQIVND (reference sequence). The CDR3 has 13 residues. V dropped 11 bases and J dropped 1 base, with 15 bases sitting between them. The CDR3 nucleotides are TGTGCCTCATCGCTGGGAGTGTCCTACGAGCAGTACTTC. It translates to CASSLGVSYEQYF.

The chain joins TRBV4-2 to TRBJ1-2; 7 nucleotides align to TRBD1. Looked up from germline, CDR1 is LGHNA and CDR2 is YNFKEQ. V dropped 2 bases and J dropped 6; count of bases not matched to a gene: 15. The CDR3 is 17 residues long. Here the CDR3 DNA reads TGTGCCAGCAGCCAACCCAAGTCGACAGGGAGGTTCGATGGCTACACCTTC. This translates into CASSQPKSTGRFDGYTF.

The chain has TRBV6-5 and TRBJ2-7; TRBD2 matches 7 bases. V dropped 4 bases and J dropped 3; count of bases not matched to a gene: 9. This CDR3 region has 15 residues. Germline lookup yields CDR1 MNHEY and CDR2 SVGAGI. CDR3 DNA sequence: TGTGCCAGCAGTTCGCCGGGCGGGGGTTACTACGAGCAGTACTTC. Translated: CASSSPGGGYYEQYF.

The chain is built from TRBV7-3 and TRBJ2-7; D may be TRBD1 (5 bases). The CDR3 is made up of 13 amino acids. Trimming left V 2 bases short and J 6 bases short, with 11 bases between. Germline CDR1 and CDR2: SGHTA and FQGTGA. CDR3 sequence (DNA): TGTGCCAGCAGCTTAGGGCAGGGTGCCGAGCAGTACTTC. It encodes CASSLGQGAEQYF.

The chain links TRBV5-1 to TRBJ2-1; 9 nucleotides align to TRBD1. There are 17 residues in the CDR3. Looked up from germline, CDR1 is SGHRS and CDR2 is YFSETQ. After removal of 0 bases from V and 9 bases from J, the junction contained 13 bases not matched to a gene. CDR3 loop: CASSLAPGTGPTAEQFF. DNA for the CDR3: TGCGCCAGCAGCTTGGCCCCCGGGACAGGGCCTACAGCTGAGCAGTTCTTC.

V usage is TRBV4-2 and J usage is TRBJ2-7, with D possibly TRBD2 on 5 matching bases. With 1 base removed from V and 1 base from J, the gap between germline ends came to 8 bases. Germline CDR1 reads LGHNA; CDR2 reads YNFKEQ. This CDR3 contains 14 residues. This CDR3 reads CASSQVAGSYEQYF. Here the CDR3 DNA reads TGTGCCAGCAGCCAAGTCGCGGGTTCCTACGAGCAGTACTTC.

The sample holds a few counts of this clone. The J gene is TRBJ1-1, the V gene TRBV6-1; the D gene is possibly TRBD1 (5 bases). This CDR3 has 16 amino acids. CDR1 is MNHNS, CDR2 SASEGT, per germline. V lost 3 bases, J lost 1 base, and 15 bases lay in between. Here the CDR3 DNA reads TGTGCCAGCAGTGAGGCAGGGCCTTTTGGGAACACTGAAGCTTTCTTT. This encodes CASSEAGPFGNTEAFF.

The rearrangement joins TRBV28 to TRBJ2-7; 8 bases are a match to TRBD1. CDR1 and CDR2 from the germline V gene are MDHEN and SYDVKM. V lost 5 bases to trimming and J lost 2 bases; unmatched junction nucleotides: 11. This CDR3 comprises 16 residues. CDR3 sequence: CASSLEPGTGPYEQYF. For the CDR3, the DNA is TGTGCCAGCAGTCTCGAACCCGGGACAGGTCCCTACGAGCAGTACTTC.

The chain employs TRBV19 and TRBJ1-4; the match to TRBD1 covers 8 bases. The ends lost 6 bases at V and 8 bases at J; junction bases unmatched: 14. The V gene's germline CDR1 is LNHDA and CDR2 SQIVND (reference sequence). CDR3 size: 16 residues. CDR3 sequence: CASSQTPTGAREKLFF. The CDR3 DNA reads as TGTGCCAGTAGCCAAACTCCGACAGGGGCTAGGGAAAAACTGTTTTTT.

V and J are TRBV19 and TRBJ2-3; possibly TRBD2 for D (5 bases). The germline CDR1 and CDR2 sequences are LNHDA and SQIVND (reference sequence). V was trimmed by 3 bases and J by 2 bases, leaving 9 bases between them. The CDR3 covers 14 residues. The CDR3 region has the DNA TGTGCCAGTAGTATCGGACGGGACACAGATACGCAGTATTTT. It specifies CASSIGRDTDTQYF.

The V and J genes are TRBV5-1 and TRBJ1-3, with 7 positions matching TRBD1. V dropped 2 bases and J dropped 3; count of bases not matched to a gene: 8. This CDR3 has 16 residues. Germline V gene lookup returns CDR1 SGHRS and CDR2 YFSETQ. The CDR3 sequence: CASSLMSGGGGNTIYF. The CDR3, as DNA: TGCGCCAGCAGCTTAATGTCAGGGGGAGGTGGAAACACCATATATTTT. The full variable domain, completed using reference TRBV5-1 and TRBJ1-3, is KAGVTQTPRYLIKTRGQQVTLSCSPISGHRSVSWYQQTPGQGLQFLFEYFSETQRNKGNFPGRFSGRQFSNSRSEMNVSTLELGDSALYLCASSLMSGGGGNTIYFGEGSWLTVV.

The chain employs TRBV10-3 and TRBJ1-2; tentatively, D is TRBD1 (6 bases). Between the trimmed V and J ends, which lost 5 bases and 6 bases, there was a span of 16 bases. The V gene's germline CDR1 is ENHRY and CDR2 SYGVKD. This CDR3 spans 14 amino acids. The CDR3: CAISMDSRGDGYTF. CDR3 sequence (DNA): TGTGCCATCAGTATGGACAGCCGAGGGGATGGCTACACCTTC.

The chain recombines TRBV19 with TRBJ2-1, with TRBD1 matching 9 bases. Per germline, CDR1 LNHDA and CDR2 SQIVND (reference sequence). CDR3 length: 13 amino acids. The trim removed 5 bases at V and 7 bases at J, leaving 3 bases unmatched. DNA of the CDR3: TGTGCCAGTAGTCTGGGACAGGGAAATGAGCAGTTCTTC. Its translation: CASSLGQGNEQFF.

V usage is TRBV6-1 and J usage is TRBJ2-4; TRBD2 is a possible D gene (5 bases). The germline CDR1 and CDR2 sequences are MNHNS and SASEGT. This CDR3 is 17 amino acids long. V was pared by 2 bases and J by 0 bases, with 14 bases between. Here the CDR3 DNA reads TGTGCCAGCAGTGAACGGCTGGCGGGCCTAGCCAAAAACATTCAGTACTTC. Its protein is CASSERLAGLAKNIQYF.

This chain uses TRBV14 with TRBJ2-1, with D perhaps TRBD2 (7 bases). Per germline, CDR1 SGHDN and CDR2 FVKESK. CDR3 size: 15 residues. With 1 base removed from V and 5 bases from J, the gap between germline ends came to 12 bases. CDR3 sequence: CASSQARGGNNEQFF. The CDR3 DNA is TGTGCCAGCAGCCAAGCGAGGGGGGGGAACAATGAGCAGTTCTTC.